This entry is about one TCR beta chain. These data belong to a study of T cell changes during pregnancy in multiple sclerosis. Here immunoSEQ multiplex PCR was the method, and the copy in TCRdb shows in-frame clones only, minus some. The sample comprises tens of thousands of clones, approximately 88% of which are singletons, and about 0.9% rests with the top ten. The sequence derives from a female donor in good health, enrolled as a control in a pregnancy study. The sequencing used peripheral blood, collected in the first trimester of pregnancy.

As DNA, the CDR3 is TGTGCCAGTAGAGAACGGGGGGAGCCTAATGAAAAACTGTTTTTT. Its translation is CASRERGEPNEKLFF. The chain has TRBV19 and TRBJ1-4; TRBD1 is a possible D gene (5 bases). This CDR3 contains 15 residues. From germline, CDR1 is LNHDA and CDR2 SQIVND (reference sequence). The V gene lost 6 bases and the J gene lost 3 bases, with 14 bases spanning the gap.